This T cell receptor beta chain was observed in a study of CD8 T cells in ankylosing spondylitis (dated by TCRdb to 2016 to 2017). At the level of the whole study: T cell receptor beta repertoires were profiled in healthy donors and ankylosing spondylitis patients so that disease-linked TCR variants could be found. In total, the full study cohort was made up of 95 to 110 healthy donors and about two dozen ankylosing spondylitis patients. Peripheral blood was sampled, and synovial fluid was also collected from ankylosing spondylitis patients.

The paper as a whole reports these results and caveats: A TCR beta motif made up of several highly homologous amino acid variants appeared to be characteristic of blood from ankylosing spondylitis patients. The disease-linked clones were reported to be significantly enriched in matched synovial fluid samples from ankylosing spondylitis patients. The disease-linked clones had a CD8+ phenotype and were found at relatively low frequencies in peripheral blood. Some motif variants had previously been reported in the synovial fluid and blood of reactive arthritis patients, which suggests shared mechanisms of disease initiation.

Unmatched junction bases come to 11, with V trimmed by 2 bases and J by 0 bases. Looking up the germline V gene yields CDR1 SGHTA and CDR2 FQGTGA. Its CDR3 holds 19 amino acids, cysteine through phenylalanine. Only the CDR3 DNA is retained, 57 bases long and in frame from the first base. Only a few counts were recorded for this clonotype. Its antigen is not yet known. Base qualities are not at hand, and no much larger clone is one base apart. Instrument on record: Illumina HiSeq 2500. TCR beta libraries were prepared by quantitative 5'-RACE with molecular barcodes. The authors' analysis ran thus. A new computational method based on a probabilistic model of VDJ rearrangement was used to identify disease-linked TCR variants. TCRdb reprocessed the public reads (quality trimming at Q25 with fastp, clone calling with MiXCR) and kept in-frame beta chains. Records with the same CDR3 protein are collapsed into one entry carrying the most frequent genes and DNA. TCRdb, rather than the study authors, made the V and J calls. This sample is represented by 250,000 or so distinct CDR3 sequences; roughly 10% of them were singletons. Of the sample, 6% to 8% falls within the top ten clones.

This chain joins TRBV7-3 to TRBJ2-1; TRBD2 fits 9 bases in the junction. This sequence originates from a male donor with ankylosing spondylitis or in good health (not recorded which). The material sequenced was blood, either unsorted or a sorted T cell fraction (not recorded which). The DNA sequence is TGTGCCAGCAGCTTATGGGCTAGCGGGAAAAGAAGCTCCTACAATGAGCAGTTCTTC. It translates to CASSLWASGKRSSYNEQFF.